The 5 T cell receptor beta chains below all came from one sample that was sequenced in a study of T cell responses to AZD1222 COVID-19 vaccine. Using immunoSEQ multiplex PCR, the repertoire was profiled, and TCRdb retains in-frame clones only, with some absent. Found here are some 100,000 clones, roughly 86% of them singletons; the top ten hold 9.5% to 15%. The sequences come from peripheral blood, collected on day 0 of MenACWY control vaccination. The receptors originated from an adult in good health.

The chain employs TRBV11-2 and TRBJ2-7; 8 positions match TRBD2. J gave up 7 bases and V 4 bases, and 15 bases lay outside the gene matches. Germline V gene lookup returns CDR1 SGHAT and CDR2 FQNNGV. CDR3 length equals 16 residues. The CDR3 loop is CASSSPTRGVPLEQYF. In nucleotides, the CDR3 is TGTGCCAGCAGCTCCCCTACGCGGGGGGTCCCTTTAGAGCAGTACTTC.

Concerning this clone: Other DNA sequences in the same sample also yield this CDR3. The rearrangement joins TRBV5-1 to TRBJ1-6, with TRBD1 identical over 12 bases. Trimming removed 0 bases from V and 9 bases from J; junction bases left unmatched: 1. From germline, CDR1 is SGHRS and CDR2 YFSETQ. The CDR3 is 15 amino acids. CDR3 sequence reads: CASSLGDRGLSPLHF. The CDR3 DNA reads TGCGCCAGCAGCTTGGGGGACAGGGGGCTTTCACCCCTCCACTTT.

The chain recombines TRBV5-4 with TRBJ2-3; TRBD1 is a possible D gene (7 bases). The CDR3 consists of 15 residues. The V end lost 0 bases, the J end lost 4 bases, and 12 bases lay between the germline ends. Per the germline V gene, CDR1 is SGHNT and CDR2 is YYREEE (reference sequence). This chain's CDR3 is CASSLARGVSDTQYF. In nucleotides, the CDR3 is TGTGCCAGCAGCTTGGCCAGGGGGGTTTCAGATACGCAGTATTTT.

This clone was seen only a few times. The gene calls are TRBV28 and TRBJ2-7, with a weak D call TRBD1 (6 bases). V was pared by 7 bases and J by 7 bases, with 20 bases between. Germline loops: CDR1 MDHEN, CDR2 SYDVKM. The CDR3 extends over 14 amino acids. This CDR3 reads CASTRPGLRGEQYF. The CDR3 DNA sequence: TGTGCCAGCACCCGGCCAGGGTTGAGGGGGGAGCAGTACTTC.

The chain uses TRBV13 and TRBJ2-5, with unresolved D. CDR3 length: 13 residues. Trimming pared 5 bases from V and 5 bases from J, leaving 12 bases between. In germline, CDR1 is PRHDT, CDR2 FYEKMQ (reference sequence). CDR3 in DNA: TGTGCCAGCAGCCCTTCGACCGTGGAGACCCAGTACTTC. This encodes CASSPSTVETQYF. Using reference TRBV13 and TRBJ2-5 for the parts outside the CDR3, the full variable domain is AAGVIQSPRHLIKEKRETATLKCYPIPRHDTVYWYQQGPGQDPQFLISFYEKMQSDKGSIPDRFSAQQFSDYHSELNMSSLELGDSALYFCASSPSTVETQYFGPGTRLLVL.